Following are 3 T cell receptor beta chains from one sample sequenced in a study of blood T cell repertoires in COVID-19. Profiling relied on immunoSEQ multiplex PCR, and the TCRdb table lists in-frame clones only, not all of them. This table has over 200,000 clones, approximately 84% appearing once. The sequencing input was PBMCs or T cells enriched from blood (not recorded which). These receptors originate from a man younger than 30 who had recovered from COVID-19.

The chain has TRBV7-8 and TRBJ2-5; TRBD2 agrees at 10 bases. The CDR3 covers 16 residues. The trim removed 5 bases at V and 1 base at J, leaving 7 bases unmatched. CDR1 and CDR2 (germline): SGHVS, FQNEAQ. DNA of the CDR3: TGTGCCAGCAGCCCAAAGCGGGGGGGATCCCAAGAGACCCAGTACTTC. It is translated as CASSPKRGGSQETQYF.

The gene calls are TRBV4-1 and TRBJ2-7, with D possibly being TRBD1 (6 bases). In germline, CDR1 is MGHRA, CDR2 YSYEKL. Trimming removed 4 bases from V and 0 bases from J, with 13 bases in between. This CDR3 region has 15 residues. CDR3 loop: CASSLGQSGSYEQYF. Written as DNA, the CDR3 is TGCGCCAGCAGCCTAGGACAGAGTGGCTCCTACGAGCAGTACTTC.

To note about this clone: Different DNA sequences within this sample yield the same CDR3. This chain connects TRBV12-3 or TRBV12-4 to TRBJ1-2, with D possibly TRBD1 on 5 matching bases. The V end lost 2 bases, the J end lost 5 bases, and 6 bases lay between the germline ends. The CDR3 loop spans 12 amino acids. The CDR3 sequence is CASSLQGYGYTF. The CDR3 bases are TGTGCCAGCAGTTTACAGGGTTATGGCTACACCTTC.